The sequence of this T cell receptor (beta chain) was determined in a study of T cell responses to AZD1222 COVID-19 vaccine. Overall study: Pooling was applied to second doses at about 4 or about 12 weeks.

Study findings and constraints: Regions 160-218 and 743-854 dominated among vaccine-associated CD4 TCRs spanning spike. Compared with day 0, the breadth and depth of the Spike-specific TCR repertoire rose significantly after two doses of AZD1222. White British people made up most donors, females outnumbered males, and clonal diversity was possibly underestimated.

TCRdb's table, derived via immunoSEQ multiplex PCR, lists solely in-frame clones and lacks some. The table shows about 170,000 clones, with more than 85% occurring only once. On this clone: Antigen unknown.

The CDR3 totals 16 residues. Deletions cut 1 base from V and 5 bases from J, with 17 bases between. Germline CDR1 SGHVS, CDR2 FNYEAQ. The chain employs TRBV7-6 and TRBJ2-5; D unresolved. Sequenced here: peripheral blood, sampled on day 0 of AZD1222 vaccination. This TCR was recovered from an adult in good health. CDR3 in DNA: TGTGCCAGCAGCTTAGGAGGAGATACATCGTGGGAGACCCAGTACTTC. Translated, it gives CASSLGGDTSWETQYF.